These T cell receptor beta chains were read from a single sample in a study of blood T cell repertoires in COVID-19. Method: immunoSEQ multiplex PCR; TCRdb's copy keeps in-frame clones and lacks some. In the table there are around 200,000 clones, about 86% of which are singletons. The sequenced sample consisted of peripheral blood. The source of these receptors is a woman aged 50 to 60 with acute or convalescent COVID-19. Each CDR3 is given with its conserved first and last residue. D genes are given only for firm matches. The size field is filled for only some rows; it gives once, few, many or a size class.

>16|TRBV15|.|.|TRBJ1-5
CATSRDKGVSNQPQHF
TGTGCCACCAGCAGAGATAAGGGGGTTAGCAATCAGCCCCAGCATTTT
>17|TRBV2|.|.|TRBJ1-5
CASRLLRAGSGIQPQHF
TGTGCCAGCAGGCTCCTCAGGGCGGGGTCAGGAATTCAGCCCCAGCATTTT
>14|TRBV3-1/TRBV3-2|TRBD2|few|TRBJ2-7
CASSDGTNLVEQYF
TGTGCCAGCAGCGACGGGACTAACCTAGTCGAGCAGTACTTC
>14|TRBV5-1|.|once|TRBJ1-1
CASSLEANGRAAFF
TGCGCCAGCAGCTTGGAAGCGAACGGTAGAGCGGCTTTCTTT
>13|TRBV6-5|TRBD1|once|TRBJ1-5
CASSQTGVQPQHF
TGTGCCAGCAGCCAGACAGGGGTACAGCCCCAGCATTTT
>13|TRBV6-5|TRBD1|few|TRBJ1-5
CASQTGEGQPQHF
TGTGCCAGCCAAACAGGGGAAGGGCAGCCCCAGCATTTT
>16|TRBV18|.|few|TRBJ1-1
CASSRLRTDSQREAFF
TGTGCCAGCTCACGCCTAAGGACAGACTCCCAGAGGGAAGCTTTCTTT
>14|TRBV5-4|TRBD2|.|TRBJ2-1
CASSPTGRVGEQFF
TGTGCCAGCAGCCCCACCGGGAGGGTCGGAGAGCAGTTCTTC
>14|TRBV7-9|.|.|TRBJ1-4
CASSRGDGNEKLFF
TGTGCCAGCAGCCGAGGTGATGGGAATGAAAAACTGTTTTTT
>13|TRBV9|.|.|TRBJ2-1
CASSVARSNEQFF
TGTGCCAGCAGCGTAGCTAGATCAAATGAGCAGTTCTTC
>15|TRBV7-2|.|.|TRBJ1-1
CASSLLGHLNTEAFF
TGTGCCAGCAGCTTACTTGGACATTTGAACACTGAAGCTTTCTTT
>13|TRBV27|.|once|TRBJ1-5
CASSLFGDQPQHF
TGTGCCAGCAGTTTATTCGGGGATCAGCCCCAGCATTTT
>16|TRBV4-3|.|.|TRBJ2-3
CASSQDYRESTDTQYF
TGCGCCAGCAGCCAAGATTATCGGGAAAGTACAGATACGCAGTATTTT
>16|TRBV3-1/TRBV3-2|TRBD1|.|TRBJ1-3
CASSQGGGVSGNTIYF
TGTGCCAGCAGCCAAGGAGGGGGCGTCAGTGGAAACACCATATATTTT
>13|TRBV6-5|.|.|TRBJ1-3
CASVQAGGNTIYF
TGTGCCAGCGTACAAGCAGGGGGAAACACCATATATTTT
>15|TRBV20-1|TRBD1|.|TRBJ1-5
CSASFGTGVGEPQHF
TGCAGTGCTAGTTTCGGGACAGGTGTGGGTGAGCCCCAGCATTTT
>12|TRBV2|.|.|TRBJ2-7
CASSPLLQAQYF
TGTGCCAGCAGCCCCCTCCTTCAGGCGCAGTACTTC
>15|TRBV6-5|.|.|TRBJ2-7
CASSYSGRGGLEQYF
TGTGCCAGCAGTTACTCGGGACGGGGAGGATTAGAGCAGTACTTC
>11|TRBV12-3/TRBV12-4|.|.|TRBJ2-1
CASTHYNEQFF
TGTGCCAGCACCCACTACAATGAGCAGTTCTTC
>13|TRBV6-5|TRBD1|.|TRBJ1-5
CATDRGGNQPQHF
TGTGCCACCGACAGGGGGGGAAATCAGCCCCAGCATTTT
>15|TRBV11-2|TRBD2|.|TRBJ2-3
CASSLAGREVDTQYF
TGTGCCAGCAGCTTAGCAGGGCGGGAGGTAGATACGCAGTATTTT
>14|TRBV5-6|.|.|TRBJ2-6
CASRSSSGANVLTF
TGTGCCAGCAGATCCTCCTCTGGGGCCAACGTCCTGACTTTC
>16|TRBV6-1|TRBD1|.|TRBJ1-6
CASSDTGTVGNSPLHF
TGTGCCAGCAGTGATACCGGGACAGTCGGAAATTCACCCCTCCACTTT
>15|TRBV5-5|.|.|TRBJ1-3
CASSQSTGAGNTIYF
TGTGCCAGCAGCCAATCTACGGGGGCTGGAAACACCATATATTTT
>13|TRBV15|.|once|TRBJ2-3
CATSPRGTDTQYF
TGTGCCACCAGCCCCCGGGGCACAGATACGCAGTATTTT
>16|TRBV7-3|TRBD2|.|TRBJ2-3
CASSVGLAGGTDTQYF
TGTGCCAGCAGCGTGGGACTAGCGGGGGGCACAGATACGCAGTATTTT
>13|TRBV7-2|.|.|TRBJ1-2
CASSLGGTYGYTF
TGTGCCAGCAGCTTAGGAGGAACTTATGGCTACACCTTC
>14|TRBV7-8|.|.|TRBJ2-7
CASSLVAPSYEQYF
TGTGCCAGCAGCTTAGTAGCCCCCTCGTACGAGCAGTACTTC
>14|TRBV11-2|.|.|TRBJ1-5
CASSLRGSNQPQHF
TGTGCCAGCAGCTTAAGGGGAAGCAATCAGCCCCAGCATTTT
>15|TRBV7-2|TRBD2|.|TRBJ2-1
CASSLRLAGTNEQFF
TGTGCCAGCAGCTTACGCCTAGCGGGGACCAATGAGCAGTTCTTC
>14|TRBV7-2|TRBD1|.|TRBJ2-3
CASSLQQGANTQYF
TGTGCCAGCAGCTTACAACAGGGGGCTAATACGCAGTATTTT
>14|TRBV7-3|.|.|TRBJ2-3
CASSAQGSTDTQYF
TGTGCCAGCAGCGCTCAGGGGAGCACAGATACGCAGTATTTT
>15|TRBV27|TRBD1|.|TRBJ2-7
CASSFRGQGSYEQYF
TGTGCCAGCAGTTTCAGGGGACAGGGCTCCTACGAGCAGTACTTC
>15|TRBV5-4|TRBD1|.|TRBJ2-2
CASSWDRGNTGELFF
TGTGCCAGCAGCTGGGACAGGGGGAACACCGGGGAGCTGTTTTTT
>12|TRBV3-1/TRBV3-2|.|once|TRBJ1-1
CASSQGRGEAFF
TGTGCCAGCAGCCAAGGACGGGGTGAAGCTTTCTTT
>13|TRBV6-6|.|.|TRBJ1-2
CASSPDINYGYTF
TGTGCCAGCAGTCCCGACATTAACTATGGCTACACCTTC
>15|TRBV7-2|TRBD2|once|TRBJ2-7
CASSLWGGNSYEQYF
TGTGCCAGCAGCCTCTGGGGGGGGAACTCCTACGAGCAGTACTTC
>18|TRBV27|TRBD1|.|TRBJ1-2
CASSSLWDRTIEWNGYTF
TGTGCCAGCAGTTCCCTTTGGGACAGGACTATAGAATGGAATGGCTACACCTTC
>17|TRBV3-1/TRBV3-2|TRBD2|.|TRBJ2-3
CASSQVRLAGGADTQYF
TGTGCCAGCAGCCAAGTTCGGCTAGCGGGAGGGGCAGATACGCAGTATTTT
>15|TRBV5-1|TRBD2|.|TRBJ2-3
CASSFLAGARDTQYF
TGCGCCAGCAGCTTTCTAGCGGGGGCGAGAGATACGCAGTATTTT
>15|TRBV14|.|few|TRBJ2-3
CASSPGLMGTDTQYF
TGTGCCAGCAGCCCGGGACTGATGGGTACAGATACGCAGTATTTT
>17|TRBV11-3|TRBD2|.|TRBJ2-4
CASSLRISGGSKNIQYF
TGTGCCAGCAGCCTCAGAATTAGCGGGGGGTCCAAAAACATTCAGTACTTC
>13|TRBV27|.|.|TRBJ2-7
CASSLLAGYEQYF
TGTGCCAGCAGTTTACTAGCTGGGTACGAGCAGTACTTC
>13|TRBV5-1|TRBD1|.|TRBJ2-7
CASSTTGGYEQYF
TGCGCCAGCAGTACAACAGGGGGCTACGAGCAGTACTTC
>15|TRBV10-2|TRBD1|.|TRBJ1-3
CASGDRGSAGNTIYF
TGCGCCAGTGGGGACAGGGGCTCTGCTGGAAACACCATATATTTT
>16|TRBV5-1|TRBD2|.|TRBJ2-1
CASSLGLAGAANEQFF
TGCGCCAGCAGCTTGGGGCTAGCGGGGGCCGCCAATGAGCAGTTCTTC
>12|TRBV29-1|.|.|TRBJ1-5
CSVVAGDQPQHF
TGCAGCGTTGTGGCGGGGGATCAGCCCCAGCATTTT
>16|TRBV16|TRBD1|few|TRBJ2-7
CASSQRGGTGAYEQYF
TGTGCCAGCAGCCAAAGGGGTGGGACAGGGGCCTACGAGCAGTACTTC
>14|TRBV24-1|TRBD2|.|TRBJ2-1
CATSLRGGFNEQFF
TGTGCCACCAGTCTGCGGGGGGGCTTCAATGAGCAGTTCTTC
>13|TRBV19|.|few|TRBJ2-3
CASSYSRTDTQYF
TGTGCCAGTTCCTACAGCCGCACAGATACGCAGTATTTT
>12|TRBV7-9|.|few|TRBJ2-7
CASSLVNYEQYF
TGTGCCAGCAGCTTAGTCAACTACGAGCAGTACTTC